This T cell receptor beta chain was sequenced during a study of early T cells in non-severe SARS-CoV-2 infection. Study-wide results and limits: Reliance on VDJdb matching favored anti-spike CD8 responses; private and CD4 specificities were missed.

About this clonotype itself: Its antigen is undetermined.

cDNA molecules, individually, were tagged with unique molecular identifiers. MiXCR was run by TCRdb on the 5' RACE reads, yielding one entry per CDR3 protein. The sample holds tens of thousands of distinct CDR3 sequences, around 15% seen once. Sequencing was carried out using whole blood. The sequence was collected from an adult who was a healthcare worker with PCR-confirmed SARS-CoV-2 infection or an uninfected control (not recorded which).

CDR3 in DNA: TGTGCCAGCAGCCAAGTTAGGAACTCACCCCTCCACTTT. The encoded protein is CASSQVRNSPLHF. V is TRBV14 and J is TRBJ1-6; D ambiguous. Trimming pared 1 base from V and 10 bases from J, leaving 8 bases between. The CDR3 is 13 amino acids. The V gene's germline CDR1 is SGHDN and CDR2 FVKESK.